This T cell receptor beta chain was observed in a study of blood T cells in healthy people across ages. Study-level background: Template switching caught about one barcoded beta molecule for each two T cells.

Together with a sample-barcoded 5' primer, a J-beta primer mix was included in a second PCR lasting roughly 6 to 12 cycles. Carrying 12 random nucleotides, a template-switch adaptor labeled each individual cDNA molecule. TCRdb ran MiXCR on the 5' RACE reads and lists one entry per CDR3 protein. The table shows roughly 2 million distinct CDR3 sequences, with about 49% occurring only once. This CDR3 comprises 14 residues. Germline V gives CDR1 DFQATT, CDR2 SNEGSKA (reference sequence). V was trimmed by 3 bases and J by 0 bases, leaving 9 bases between them. Study conclusions and caveats: Conclusively comparing naive with antigen-experienced cells was impossible with unsorted PBMCs.

This clonotype was seen a few times. Its antigen is not known. Each sample used at least 7 million PBMCs. Input material: blood. The origin of this receptor is a woman between 40 and 55 years old in good health. This chain links TRBV20-1 with TRBJ2-4; D is possibly TRBD2 (5 bases). The CDR3 region is CSASPRVAKNIQYF. The CDR3, as DNA: TGCAGTGCTAGTCCGCGGGTAGCCAAAAACATTCAGTACTTC.